This T cell receptor (beta chain) was obtained from a study of regulatory T cells in long-lasting Graves disease. Time point described: persistent/refractory GD, antithyroid drugs over 5 years with positive TRAb. PBMC-extracted RNA yielded the TCR library. Investigators report Graves' disease was diagnosed under American Thyroid Association guidelines. Overall study results and limits: Analyses excluded thyroid tissue, covering peripheral blood alone.

Investigators prepared the TCR beta libraries by applying iRepertoire HTBI primers and Arm-PCR of CDR3 regions. MiXCR, run by TCRdb on the multiplex PCR reads, gives a single entry per CDR3 protein. Found here are about 400,000 distinct CDR3 sequences, less than 25% of them singletons; the top ten hold less than 25%. There are 12 residues in the CDR3. Trimming stripped 1 base from V and 7 bases from J, with 7 bases between. The germline V gene encodes CDR1 SGHTA and CDR2 FQGNSA. Notes on this clonotype: Its antigen is currently unknown.

The TCR comes from a female donor with Graves disease. Sample: peripheral blood mononuclear cells (PBMCs), taken when the disease was refractory, from a patient treated with antithyroid drugs. This chain uses TRBV7-2 with TRBJ1-1; D not certain. The CDR3 sequence is CASSLGPGEAFF. CDR3 nucleotides: TGTGCCAGCAGCTTAGGGCCAGGTGAAGCTTTCTTT.